This TCR beta chain was identified during a study of CD8+ T cells in alopecia areata (dated by TCRdb to the late 2010s). Context from the whole study: Treated patients were enrolled in an open-label pilot trial of oral tofacitinib at 5 to 10 mg twice daily for moderate-to-severe alopecia areata. TCRbeta CDR3 regions were amplified by immunoSEQ multiplex PCR using 35 Vbeta forward and 13 Jbeta reverse primers. The study used high-throughput TCRbeta sequencing to examine T cell clonal expansion in alopecia areata, in both the C3H/HeJ mouse model and human patients. Tofacitinib was given for 6 to 18 months, followed by 6 months of follow-up off drug to assess delayed response and recurrence. RNA was obtained with the PAXgene miRNA kit for fixed scalp, the miRNeasy kit for PBMCs, and the RNeasy kit for mouse skin. Patients on tofacitinib were biopsied at baseline and after 4 and 24 weeks of treatment, and several of the patients also had a later scalp biopsy. Scalp tissue and sorted CD4+ and CD8+ peripheral blood T cells from patchy and totalis/universalis alopecia areata patients and from healthy controls were covered by human TCRbeta sequencing. Scalp clonality was compared among normal scalp (n=4), patchy alopecia areata scalp (n=8), and alopecia totalis/universalis scalp (n=8). Results the study describes overall, beyond this receptor: Higher clonality and more expanded CD8+ clones were observed in lesional scalp than in normal scalp, particularly in alopecia totalis/universalis, a finding suggestive of antigenic drive. Scalp TCR repertoire analysis is complicated because resident alphabeta T cells in normal human skin are also sequenced, whereas mouse skin is dominated by gammadelta T cells. TCR sequences shared between patients were less clear than in mice, possibly partly because of HLA diversity in the patient population.

Regarding this clone: No antigen is known for it. Base qualities are missing; no much larger clone stands one base away.

The germline V gene (reference sequence) yields SEHNR for CDR1 and FQNEAQ for CDR2. Measured from the cysteine to the phenylalanine, the CDR3 is 15 residues long. Of the read, only the CDR3 DNA is kept; its 45 bases are in frame from base 1. The junction carries 18 bases between V and J, which are trimmed by 5 bases and 4 bases respectively. Libraries came from the immunoSEQ multiplex PCR assay. RNA was extracted from all samples and reverse transcribed into cDNA, which served as template for TCR sequencing. SuperScript III was used for first-strand cDNA synthesis, primed with a 2:1 mix of oligo-dT and random hexamers. A synthetic immune receptor repertoire was used to assess amplification bias, and residual bias was removed computationally. The study's own analysis went as follows. After raw reads were preprocessed to remove errors, the CDR3 was defined following IMGT conventions as running from the conserved cysteine to phenylalanine. Clonality was computed as 1 minus the Shannon entropy, with the entropy normalized by log2 of the number of productive unique TCRs. CD4 or CD8 identity of scalp clones was inferred by cross-referencing scalp TCRbeta sequences with sorted blood CD4 and CD8 repertoires. The table was pulled from immuneACCESS by TCRdb, which kept in-frame rearrangements only. Such tables lose some clones; where checked, under half of the loss comes from unresolved V genes, and the rest has no known cause. V, J and clone size are taken as reported in that table, and D and trimming were inferred from the DNA itself. A total of about 150,000 clones appear in this sample, approximately 53% of them only once. The top ten hold 15% to 20% of the sample.

The time point tag for this specimen amounts to: baseline before oral tofacitinib. From alopecia areata patients, peripheral blood was collected along with lesional scalp punch biopsies. PBMCs were separated by density centrifugation and stained for CD3, CD4 and CD8, after which CD4+ and CD8+ T cells were sorted on a FACSAria. This specimen consisted of CD8+ T cells sorted from blood, obtained at week 0. The source is a human donor with alopecia areata. Recombination joined TRBV7-9 with TRBJ2-7, with the D gene not clear enough to name. The sequenced DNA is TGTGCCAGCAGCCCCCACTTCCGAGGCCCGTACGAGCAGTACTTC. Translated, it gives CASSPHFRGPYEQYF.